This TCR beta chain derives from a study of response to subunit inactivated influenza vaccine. Study conclusions and caveats: Researchers suggested that each seasonal influenza vaccination recruits few new T cells.

This clonotype was observed a few times. The antigen is undetermined. Germline values: CDR1 SQVTM, CDR2 ANQGSEA. V shed 6 bases and J shed 2 bases, with 14 bases lying between them. The CDR3 is made up of 13 amino acids. A single record per CDR3 protein comes from TCRdb applying MiXCR to the RT-PCR reads. The sample lists roughly 780,000 distinct CDR3 sequences; around 20% were seen once. The chain has TRBV29-1 and TRBJ2-7, with D perhaps TRBD1 or TRBD2 (5 bases each). Specimen: PBMCs from blood, collected less than 6 days after vaccination. The clonotype comes from a man aged 50 or older who received an inactivated influenza vaccine. The CDR3 bases are TGCAGCGTCGGGATGGGACGCACCTACGAGCAGTACTTC. This translates into CSVGMGRTYEQYF.